The 6 T cell receptor beta chains listed next were all sequenced from one sample in a study of T-cell memory formation after mild COVID-19. TCRdb re-called the 5' RACE reads with MiXCR, one entry per CDR3 protein. The table records 500,000 to 550,000 distinct CDR3 sequences, roughly 21% of them present only once. Sequencing was carried out using PBMCs or a T cell subset sorted from them (not recorded which). The receptors stem from an adult woman who had mild COVID-19 (a few samples of this study predate the infection). Cell type and time point are not known.

The rearrangement links TRBV6-6 to TRBJ2-7, with a weak D call TRBD1 (5 bases). Germline V CDR1 and CDR2: MNHNY, SVGAGI (reference sequence). V lost 0 bases and J lost 2, with 17 bases in between. This CDR3 contains 17 residues. The CDR3 DNA sequence: TGTGCCAGCAGTTACTCCGACGGAGTCCCGGACACCTACGAGCAGTACTTC. Translation gives CASSYSDGVPDTYEQYF.

The chain has TRBV6-1 and TRBJ2-3; D perhaps matches TRBD2 (6 bases). The V gene lost 4 bases and the J gene lost 2 bases, with 16 bases spanning the gap. Germline V lookup: CDR1 MNHNS, CDR2 SASEGT. The CDR3 spans 16 residues. The CDR3 loop reads CASSGLGLIFTDTQYF. Written as DNA, the CDR3 is TGTGCCAGCAGTGGCTTGGGACTCATATTCACAGATACGCAGTATTTT.

In its sample, this clonotype was seen a few times. J is TRBJ1-4 and V is TRBV5-1, with D perhaps TRBD1 (5 bases). This CDR3 has 15 amino acids. CDR1 is SGHRS and CDR2 is YFSETQ in the germline V gene. The germline V and J ends were trimmed by 0 bases and 8 bases, with 14 bases remaining between them. The CDR3 reads CASSLAGTRDEKLFF. In DNA, the CDR3 is TGCGCCAGCAGCTTGGCCGGGACGCGGGACGAAAAACTGTTTTTT.

This rearrangement joins TRBV12-3 or TRBV12-4 to TRBJ1-2; no firm D call. Trimming pared 0 bases from V and 3 bases from J, leaving 8 bases between. This CDR3 is built from 14 residues. The CDR3 loop is CASSLAVRDYGYTF. CDR3 nucleotide sequence: TGTGCCAGCAGTTTAGCGGTGCGTGACTATGGCTACACCTTC.

This clonotype was seen more than once but under ten times. The gene calls are TRBV29-1 and TRBJ2-1; D possibly corresponds to TRBD2 (6 bases). Germline V lookup: CDR1 SQVTM, CDR2 ANQGSEA. V lost 8 bases and J lost 1, with 18 bases in between. This CDR3 is built from 15 residues. CDR3 amino acids: CSLGGAEDSYNEQFF. As DNA, the CDR3 is TGCAGCCTCGGGGGAGCGGAGGATTCCTACAATGAGCAGTTCTTC.

The chain has TRBV10-3 and TRBJ2-3; perhaps TRBD2 as D (5 bases). Trimming removed 6 bases at V and 4 bases at J, with 14 bases between. The CDR3 extends over 14 amino acids. Germline CDR1 is ENHRY and CDR2 is SYGVKD. CDR3 nucleotide sequence: TGTGCCATCAGCGTACTAGTTTATTCAGATACGCAGTATTTT. Its translation is CAISVLVYSDTQYF.